This entry describes one TCR beta chain. This clonotype was picked up a small number of times. Its cognate antigen has yet to be identified. The sample holds no much larger clone one base away, and base qualities are not on file. This sample was included in a study of patients and donors after allogeneic stem cell transplantation (TCRdb year 2020). Inclusive of the bounding cysteine and phenylalanine, the CDR3 is 12 residues long. The entry retains the CDR3 DNA only, 36 bases that are in frame from base 1. V drops 5 bases and J drops 5 bases, leaving 10 bases in between. CDR1 DFQATT and CDR2 SNEGSKA are derived from the germline V gene (reference sequence). The receptor library was made with RT-PCR. The sequencer was a NextSeq 550. TCRdb's own reprocessing of the public reads used fastp at Q25 and MiXCR and kept productive beta chains. When rows share a CDR3 protein, they turn into one entry using the most common DNA and genes. The sample table holds about 110,000 distinct CDR3 sequences, of which approximately 40% were seen once. Of the sample, around 25% is held by the ten largest clones.

This clonotype originated in a human donor who was either an allogeneic HSCT recipient or a stem cell or donor lymphocyte infusion donor (not recorded which). It is not recorded whose cells these are; they may come from a transplant donor. The sequencing input was blood, either unsorted or a sorted T cell fraction (not recorded which). The sequence is built from TRBV20-1 and TRBJ2-1, with the identity of the D gene unclear. The DNA reads TGCAGTGCTGGGCAGAATAACAATGAGCAGTTCTTC. Its protein reads: CSAGQNNNEQFF.